This TCR beta chain was captured by sequencing in a study of healthy donors' naive CD4 and CD8 T cells. Points from the study as a whole: Positive CDR3 charge linked to CD4+ cells, negative to CD8+ cells. Chains were not paired, since alpha and beta were sequenced in bulk. Roughly 13% of CD4/CD8 propensity variance appeared explained by V, J and CDR3 charge.

TCR libraries were built from 400 to 650 ng of total RNA by linear amplification. TCRdb ran MiXCR on the reads and lists one entry per CDR3 protein. The sample gives 150,000 to 200,000 distinct CDR3 sequences, 74% of which show up once; approximately 2.5% is in the top ten. On this clonotype itself: Its antigen remains unidentified.

This clonotype was sampled from a pool of human donors in good health; the sample pools cells from several healthy donors. Sequencing was performed on naive CD4+ and CD8+ T cells sorted from blood, pooled from several donors.

CDR3 residues: CASSTPTDTQYF. As DNA, the CDR3 is TGTGCCAGCAGTACGCCGACAGATACGCAGTATTTT. V is TRBV6-2 or TRBV6-3 and J is TRBJ2-3; D remains unclear. CDR1 is MNHEY, CDR2 SVGEGT, per germline. Trimming removed 5 bases from V and 3 bases from J, with 6 bases in between. The CDR3 is 12 residues long.